Listed here are 32 T cell receptor beta chains from one sample, sequenced in a study of T cell repertoires in cytomegalovirus infection. For these receptors, no antigen is known. From the reads, TCRdb called clonotypes with MiXCR, one entry per CDR3 protein. The table records a few hundred thousand distinct CDR3 sequences, just under 35% of them present only once. The sequencing used cultured PBMCs, collected from culture after CMV antigen stimulation. All receptors derive from a human donor in good health (CMV status not recorded). Some clones in this sample may be carry-over from other donors' samples.

This clonotype has a handful of counts. V and J are TRBV7-2 and TRBJ1-2, with D unclear. The germline V and J ends were trimmed by 1 base and 0 bases, with 6 bases remaining between them. The germline CDR1 and CDR2 sequences are SGHTA and FQGNSA. This CDR3 comprises 14 residues. Here the CDR3 reads CASSLGVANYGYTF. The CDR3 nucleotides read TGTGCCAGCAGCTTAGGAGTAGCTAACTATGGCTACACCTTC.

CDR3: CASSFGQGAKGYTF. The DNA for the CDR3 is TGTGCCAGCAGCTTTGGACAGGGGGCAAAAGGCTACACCTTC. V gene TRBV7-2 combines with J gene TRBJ1-2, with 11 bases fitting TRBD1. J lost 8 bases, V lost 3 bases, and 5 bases had no gene match. This CDR3 contains 14 residues. CDR1 SGHTA and CDR2 FQGNSA come from the germline V gene.

This clonotype was counted between two and nine times. CDR3 sequence (DNA): TGTGCCAGCAGTAACACACAAGACACTGAAGCTTTCTTT. Protein: CASSNTQDTEAFF. This chain links TRBV6-1 with TRBJ1-1; no reliable D call. CDR3 length: 13 residues. The germline V gene encodes CDR1 MNHNS and CDR2 SASEGT. Trimming removed 5 bases at V and 3 bases at J, with 10 bases between.

The rearrangement links TRBV29-1 to TRBJ1-2, with no clear D. The CDR3 runs to 12 residues. V was cut by 1 base and J by 4 bases, with 7 bases left in between. CDR1 and CDR2 (germline): SQVTM, ANQGSEA. The CDR3 protein is CSVEGGSYGYTF. DNA of the CDR3: TGCAGCGTTGAAGGGGGTAGCTATGGCTACACCTTC.

In this sample, this clonotype turned up a few times. The chain combines TRBV7-8 with TRBJ1-5, with unresolved D. CDR3 size: 13 residues. V was pared by 5 bases and J by 4 bases, with 9 bases between. The germline V gene encodes CDR1 SGHVS and CDR2 FQNEAQ. The CDR3, as DNA: TGTGCCAGCAGCAAAAGGGAAAATCAGCCCCAGCATTTT. Its translation: CASSKRENQPQHF.

CDR3 sequence reads: CASSLGSTALEQFF. In DNA, the CDR3 is TGTGCCAGCAGCTTAGGGTCCACAGCCCTAGAGCAGTTCTTC. The gene calls are TRBV7-3 and TRBJ2-1; D ambiguous. The CDR3 is 14 amino acids. Trimming removed 2 bases from V and 10 bases from J, with 15 bases in between. Germline lookup yields CDR1 SGHTA and CDR2 FQGTGA. Filled out from reference TRBV7-3 and TRBJ2-1, the complete variable domain reads GAGVSQTPSNKVTEKGKYVELRCDPISGHTALYWYRQSLGQGPEFLIYFQGTGAADDSGLPNDRFFAVRPEGSVSTLKIQRTERGDSAVYLCASSLGSTALEQFFGPGTRLTVL.

This chain joins TRBV6-4 and TRBJ1-1; 8 bases align to TRBD1. This CDR3 has 18 residues. The germline gives CDR1 MRHNA, CDR2 SNTAGT. The trim removed 6 bases at V and 2 bases at J, leaving 17 bases unmatched. In DNA form, the CDR3 reads TGTGCCAGCAGAGCTGTCGGGACAGGCATCGGCCTAAACACTGAAGCTTTCTTT. As protein: CASRAVGTGIGLNTEAFF.

This clonotype has ten or more counts. This chain joins TRBV7-8 and TRBJ2-7; TRBD2 matches at 12 bases. V shed 3 bases, J shed 1 base, and the junction held 4 bases outside the gene matches. The CDR3 extends over 16 amino acids. The V gene's germline CDR1 is SGHVS and CDR2 FQNEAQ. CDR3 nucleotide sequence: TGTGCCAGCAGCTTGTTACTAGCGGGAGGATCCTACGAGCAGTACTTC. This codes for CASSLLLAGGSYEQYF.

J is TRBJ2-1 and V is TRBV7-2; TRBD2 matches 14 bases. The germline V gene encodes CDR1 SGHTA and CDR2 FQGNSA. After removal of 4 bases from V and 8 bases from J, the junction contained 4 bases not matched to a gene. CDR3 length: 15 residues. CDR3 protein: CASSSPTSGRDEQFF. The CDR3, as DNA: TGTGCCAGCAGCTCCCCGACTAGCGGGAGGGATGAGCAGTTCTTC.

The V gene is TRBV4-1, the J gene TRBJ2-7; possibly TRBD1 for D (6 bases). CDR1 and CDR2 (germline): MGHRA, YSYEKL. V lost 0 bases to trimming and J lost 6 bases, with 15 bases between them. This CDR3 is 15 amino acids long. The CDR3 is CASSQETLRTAEQYF. As DNA, the CDR3 is TGCGCCAGCAGCCAAGAAACTTTAAGGACAGCCGAGCAGTACTTC.

This clonotype was counted only a few times. V usage is TRBV7-2 and J usage is TRBJ2-3; the D is unclear. CDR1 is SGHTA and CDR2 is FQGNSA in the germline V gene. The CDR3 runs to 15 residues. The V end was cut by 3 bases, the J end by 7 bases, with 17 bases between. DNA for the CDR3: TGTGCCAGCAGCTTCGCTCCTTCGTCCTCGTATACGCAGTATTTT. Translated: CASSFAPSSSYTQYF.

This chain connects TRBV12-3 or TRBV12-4 to TRBJ2-7; D gene ambiguous. CDR3 length: 11 residues. Trimming took 2 bases from V and 5 from J, leaving 4 bases between them. CDR3 loop: CASSLFHEQYF. CDR3 bases: TGTGCCAGCAGTTTATTCCACGAGCAGTACTTC.

This clonotype was observed many times. The chain couples TRBV7-2 to TRBJ2-7; D gene unclear. Germline loops: CDR1 SGHTA, CDR2 FQGNSA. Trimming left V 4 bases short and J 2 bases short, with 12 bases between. CDR3 length equals 14 residues. The CDR3 sequence: CASSSSTPPYEQYF. Here the CDR3 DNA reads TGTGCCAGCAGCTCATCGACCCCCCCCTACGAGCAGTACTTC.

This clonotype was recorded a few times. The rearrangement joins TRBV7-2 to TRBJ1-5; maybe TRBD1 (6 bases). The CDR3 has 14 residues. The germline CDR1 and CDR2 sequences are SGHTA and FQGNSA. V lost 6 bases, J lost 3 bases, and 12 bases lay in between. As DNA, the CDR3 is TGTGCCAGCAGTTCGGACAGACACAATCAGCCCCAGCATTTT. Its protein is CASSSDRHNQPQHF.

This clonotype was observed many times. This sequence joins TRBV7-2 and TRBJ2-4; TRBD2 aligns across 12 bases. This CDR3 has 15 residues. V trimming: 5 bases; J trimming: 5 bases; junction bases outside the gene matches: 4. Germline V gene data show CDR1 as SGHTA and CDR2 as FQGNSA. The DNA of the CDR3 is TGTGCCAGCAGCGCGGGACTAGCGGGCCAAAACATTCAGTACTTC. Its translation: CASSAGLAGQNIQYF.

The chain joins TRBV4-3 to TRBJ2-7, with 8 bases lining up with TRBD2. The V segment lost 0 bases and the J segment 3 bases; nucleotides outside the gene matches: 13. The CDR3 is made up of 18 amino acids. The germline CDR1 and CDR2 sequences are LGHNA and YSLEER. This CDR3 reads CASSQEEGAGLGVYEQYF. The CDR3 DNA sequence: TGCGCCAGCAGCCAAGAGGAGGGTGCGGGACTAGGGGTCTACGAGCAGTACTTC.

V and J are TRBV2 and TRBJ2-2; D is unclear. Trimming took 3 bases from V and 5 from J, leaving 7 bases between them. The germline V gene has CDR1 SNHLY and CDR2 FYNNEI. The CDR3 totals 13 residues. CDR3 DNA sequence: TGTGCCAGCAGTGAGGCCTATACCGGGGAGCTGTTTTTT. It translates to CASSEAYTGELFF.

J is TRBJ1-2 and V is TRBV5-1; D call uncertain. The V end lost 4 bases, the J end lost 0 bases, and 13 bases lay between the germline ends. The CDR3 loop spans 15 amino acids. Germline loops: CDR1 SGHRS, CDR2 YFSETQ. CDR3 coding DNA: TGCGCCAGCAGCCAGAGAGTGGATACTAACTATGGCTACACCTTC. This sequence encodes CASSQRVDTNYGYTF.

This clonotype was counted only a few times. The chain uses TRBV19 and TRBJ2-1; D might be TRBD1 (5 bases). The V end was cut by 1 base, the J end by 5 bases, with 18 bases between. The CDR3 is made up of 17 amino acids. Germline values: CDR1 LNHDA, CDR2 SQIVND (reference sequence). CDR3 loop: CASSIVGELSLDNEQFF. The CDR3 bases are TGTGCCAGTAGTATAGTAGGGGAACTGAGTCTCGACAATGAGCAGTTCTTC. Looking up the rest from reference TRBV19 and TRBJ2-1 gives the full variable domain: DGGITQSPKYLFRKEGQNVTLSCEQNLNHDAMYWYRQDPGQGLRLIYYSQIVNDFQKGDIAEGYSVSREKKESFPLTVTSAQKNPTAFYLCASSIVGELSLDNEQFFGPGTRLTVL.

This clonotype was seen at least ten times. This chain joins TRBV10-3 and TRBJ2-2, with D perhaps matching TRBD1 (7 bases). V shed 8 bases and J shed 7 bases, with 14 bases lying between them. CDR3 length equals 13 residues. Germline lookup yields CDR1 ENHRY and CDR2 SYGVKD. CDR3 residues: CAIRGTASGELFF. In DNA form, the CDR3 reads TGTGCCATCCGGGGGACAGCTAGCGGGGAGCTGTTTTTT.

The sample holds many counts of this clonotype. The chain recombines TRBV19 with TRBJ1-2; 9 bases are shared with TRBD1. The germline CDR1 and CDR2 sequences are LNHDA and SQIVND (reference sequence). With V trimmed by 6 bases and J by 8 bases, 13 bases remained unmatched. This CDR3 has 15 residues. CDR3 sequence: CASSTGGADFWGYTF. In DNA form, the CDR3 reads TGTGCCAGTAGCACAGGGGGCGCTGACTTTTGGGGCTACACCTTC.

This clonotype has ten or more counts. V is TRBV7-2 and J is TRBJ2-7, with TRBD1 identical over 11 bases. Unmatched junction bases numbered 7, after V lost 1 base and J lost 8 bases. The CDR3 is made up of 15 amino acids. The germline V gene has CDR1 SGHTA and CDR2 FQGNSA. Here the CDR3 reads CASSLGPGQGDQQYF. CDR3 coding DNA: TGTGCCAGCAGCTTAGGACCGGGACAGGGGGACCAGCAGTACTTC.

The table lists this clonotype with many counts. V and J are TRBV7-2 and TRBJ2-5, with D unclear. This CDR3 comprises 14 residues. Germline V gene sequence: CDR1 SGHTA, CDR2 FQGNSA. Trimming shortened V by 5 bases and J by 1 base, and 11 bases separated the two germline ends. The CDR3 sequence is CASSPGRSQETQYF. The CDR3 DNA reads TGTGCCAGCAGCCCCGGACGGAGCCAAGAGACCCAGTACTTC. The full variable domain, completed using reference TRBV7-2 and TRBJ2-5, is GAGVSQSPSNKVTEKGKDVELRCDPISGHTALYWYRQSLGQGLEFLIYFQGNSAPDKSGLPSDRFSAERTGGSVSTLTIQRTQQEDSAVYLCASSPGRSQETQYFGPGTRLLVL.

The chain links TRBV19 to TRBJ1-2; D gene unclear. The CDR3 sequence is 16 residues long. V was clipped by 5 bases and J by 6 bases, with 22 bases between them. Germline values: CDR1 LNHDA, CDR2 SQIVND (reference sequence). CDR3 region: CASSPSKNSRSNGYTF. CDR3 DNA sequence: TGTGCCAGTAGTCCGTCAAAGAATTCACGGAGCAATGGCTACACCTTC.

CDR3 DNA sequence: TGTGCCAGCAGTTTGAGCGGGACTCTCCAAGAGACCCAGTACTTC. Its protein is CASSLSGTLQETQYF. The chain employs TRBV28 and TRBJ2-5; 7 bases are shared with TRBD2. The V segment lost 3 bases and the J segment 1 base; nucleotides outside the gene matches: 5. The CDR3 has 15 residues. Germline CDR1 and CDR2: MDHEN and SYDVKM.

This chain joins TRBV11-3 and TRBJ2-1; no reliable D call. CDR3 length: 15 amino acids. Between the trimmed V and J ends, which lost 5 bases and 9 bases, there was a span of 20 bases. Germline V lookup: CDR1 SGHNT, CDR2 YENEEA. CDR3 in DNA: TGTGCCAGCAGCGTAGGGTCTGGGATTCCTGGTGAGCAGTTCTTC. Protein: CASSVGSGIPGEQFF.

This clonotype appeared a few times. The chain joins TRBV7-2 to TRBJ1-2; 7 nucleotides match TRBD1. Germline V gene sequence: CDR1 SGHTA, CDR2 FQGNSA. The CDR3 length is 13 residues. The junction had 8 bases not matched to a gene; V was cut back by 5 bases and J by 8 bases. The CDR3 is CASSTQTGLGYTF. The CDR3 nucleotides read TGTGCCAGCAGCACCCAGACAGGGCTGGGCTACACCTTC. Supplemented by reference TRBV7-2 and TRBJ1-2, the full variable domain reads GAGVSQSPSNKVTEKGKDVELRCDPISGHTALYWYRQSLGQGLEFLIYFQGNSAPDKSGLPSDRFSAERTGGSVSTLTIQRTQQEDSAVYLCASSTQTGLGYTFGSGTRLTVV.

This clonotype was recorded a few times. The rearrangement uses TRBV27 and TRBJ2-2; D gene ambiguous. V lost 3 bases to trimming and J lost 5 bases, with 4 bases between them. Germline lookup yields CDR1 MNHEY and CDR2 SMNVEV (reference sequence). This CDR3 spans 12 amino acids. The CDR3 DNA reads TGTGCCAGCAGTTTGAGAACCGGGGAGCTGTTTTTT. Its protein is CASSLRTGELFF.

This clonotype was seen at least ten times. The rearrangement links TRBV7-8 to TRBJ2-2; a weak D match, TRBD1 (5 bases). The CDR3 contains 16 residues. V lost 1 base and J lost 1, with 10 bases in between. CDR1 and CDR2 from the germline V gene are SGHVS and FQNEAQ. CDR3 sequence: CASSLGRTGNTGELFF. CDR3 in DNA: TGTGCCAGCAGCTTAGGACGCACAGGGAACACCGGGGAGCTGTTTTTT.

The chain carries TRBV6-2 or TRBV6-3 and TRBJ1-2; TRBD1 aligns across 7 bases. The J segment lost 4 bases and the V segment lost 7 bases, leaving 9 bases of the junction unmatched. CDR3 length: 14 residues. Germline V gene lookup returns CDR1 MNHEY and CDR2 SVGEGT. The CDR3, as DNA: TGTGCCAGCACCAAGGGACAGCCCCCCTATGGCTACACCTTC. Translation: CASTKGQPPYGYTF.

This clonotype showed up just a few times. The gene calls are TRBV10-3 and TRBJ2-5; D is possibly TRBD1 or TRBD2 (5 bases each). Looked up from germline, CDR1 is ENHRY and CDR2 is SYGVKD. The germline V and J ends were trimmed by 11 bases and 4 bases, with 20 bases remaining between them. This CDR3 region has 14 residues. CDR3 nucleotide sequence: TGTGCCTCCACGGACATTTCTGGGGGAGAGACCCAGTACTTC. Translated: CASTDISGGETQYF.

The chain joins TRBV7-2 to TRBJ2-3; D uncertain. The CDR3 has 15 residues. V lost 1 base to trimming and J lost 4 bases, with 12 bases between them. Germline V gene data show CDR1 as SGHTA and CDR2 as FQGNSA. The CDR3 DNA is TGTGCCAGCAGCTTAGTCGGCCTAATGGCAGATACGCAGTATTTT. As protein: CASSLVGLMADTQYF.